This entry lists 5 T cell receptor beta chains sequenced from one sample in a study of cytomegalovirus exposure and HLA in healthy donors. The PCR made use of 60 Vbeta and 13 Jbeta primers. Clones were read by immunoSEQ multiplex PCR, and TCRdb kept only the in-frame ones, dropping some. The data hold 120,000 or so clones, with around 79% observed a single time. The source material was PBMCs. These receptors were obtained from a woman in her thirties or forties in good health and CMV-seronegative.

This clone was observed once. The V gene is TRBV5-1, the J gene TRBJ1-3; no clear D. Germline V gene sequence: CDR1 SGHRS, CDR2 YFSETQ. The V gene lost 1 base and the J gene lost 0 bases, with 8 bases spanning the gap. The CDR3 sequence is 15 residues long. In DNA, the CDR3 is TGCGCCAGCAGCTTGTACCCGAGCTCTGGAAACACCATATATTTT. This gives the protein CASSLYPSSGNTIYF.

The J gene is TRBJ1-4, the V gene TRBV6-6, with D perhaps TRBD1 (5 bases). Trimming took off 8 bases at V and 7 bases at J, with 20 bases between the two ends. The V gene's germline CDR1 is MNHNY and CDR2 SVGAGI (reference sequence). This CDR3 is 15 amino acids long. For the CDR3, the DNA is TGTGCCAGCGATTACCGCGGGGGGAGGGGTGAAAAACTGTTTTTT. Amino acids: CASDYRGGRGEKLFF.

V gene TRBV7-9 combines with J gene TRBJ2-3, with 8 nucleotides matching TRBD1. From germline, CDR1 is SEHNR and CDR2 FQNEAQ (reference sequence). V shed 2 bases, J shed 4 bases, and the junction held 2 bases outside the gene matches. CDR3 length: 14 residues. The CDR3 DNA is TGTGCCAGCAGCTTATCGACAGGGGCAGATACGCAGTATTTT. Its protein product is CASSLSTGADTQYF.

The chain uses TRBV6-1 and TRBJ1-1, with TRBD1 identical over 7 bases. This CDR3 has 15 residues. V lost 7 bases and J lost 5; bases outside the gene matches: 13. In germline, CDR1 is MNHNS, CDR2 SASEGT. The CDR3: CASTEGTARITEAFF. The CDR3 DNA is TGTGCCAGCACCGAGGGGACAGCGCGGATTACTGAAGCTTTCTTT.

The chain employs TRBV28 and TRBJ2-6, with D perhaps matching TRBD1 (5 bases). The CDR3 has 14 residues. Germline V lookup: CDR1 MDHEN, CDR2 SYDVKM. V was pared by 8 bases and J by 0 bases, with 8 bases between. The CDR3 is CASEGDSGANVLTF. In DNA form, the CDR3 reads TGTGCCAGCGAAGGGGACTCTGGGGCCAACGTCCTGACTTTC.